These 30 T cell receptor beta chains originate from one sample sequenced in a study of radiation and T cells in renal cell carcinoma. As for time point: baseline pretreatment blood. The treatment: 15 Gy SBRT to primary tumor, nephrectomy 4 weeks later. Clones were sequenced by immunoSEQ multiplex PCR, and TCRdb holds only the in-frame ones, with some missing. The profile shows some 150,000 clones, less than 90% of them singletons. This material consisted of blood, taken from a patient whose treatment included radiotherapy and nephrectomy. These receptors all stem from a woman between 45 and 60 years old with renal cell carcinoma.

The chain links TRBV27 to TRBJ2-7; TRBD1 might be the D (6 bases). The CDR3 contains 15 residues. The V and J ends lost 5 bases and 0 bases respectively, with 14 bases between them. Germline lookup yields CDR1 MNHEY and CDR2 SMNVEV (reference sequence). Written as DNA, the CDR3 is TGTGCCAGCAGTCTCCGGGACACCATCTCCTACGAGCAGTACTTC. Amino acids: CASSLRDTISYEQYF.

The chain combines TRBV2 with TRBJ1-3; a weak D match, TRBD1 (6 bases). The germline V gene has CDR1 SNHLY and CDR2 FYNNEI. Trimming left V 6 bases short and J 4 bases short, with 13 bases between. The CDR3 runs 14 residues. CDR3 DNA sequence: TGTGCCAGCAGCGACAGGTTGGCCGGAAACACCATATATTTT. It encodes CASSDRLAGNTIYF.

V usage is TRBV5-1 and J usage is TRBJ2-5; tentative D call: TRBD1 (6 bases). CDR1 is SGHRS, CDR2 YFSETQ, per germline. The CDR3 totals 11 residues. Trimming removed 7 bases at V and 5 bases at J, with 9 bases between. The CDR3 nucleotides are TGCGCCAGCCTAACAGGGGAGACCCAGTACTTC. Protein product: CASLTGETQYF. Drawing the rest from reference TRBV5-1 and TRBJ2-5, the complete variable domain is KAGVTQTPRYLIKTRGQQVTLSCSPISGHRSVSWYQQTPGQGLQFLFEYFSETQRNKGNFPGRFSGRQFSNSRSEMNVSTLELGDSALYLCASLTGETQYFGPGTRLLVL.

The CDR3 loop is CASSRGAGQGNYGYTF. As DNA, the CDR3 is TGTGCCAGCAGCCGAGGGGCCGGACAGGGGAACTATGGCTACACCTTC. This chain connects TRBV5-6 to TRBJ1-2, with 9 bases aligning to TRBD1. The V segment lost 4 bases and the J segment 2 bases; nucleotides outside the gene matches: 9. This CDR3 comprises 16 residues. Germline assignment: CDR1 SGHDT and CDR2 YYEEEE.

This clone was counted between two and nine times. A read error may produce the germline difference seen at one junction end. The chain recombines TRBV7-9 with TRBJ1-2; maybe TRBD1 (5 bases). This CDR3 has 13 amino acids. Looked up from germline, CDR1 is SEHNR and CDR2 is FQNEAQ (reference sequence). The DNA of the CDR3 is TGTGCCAGCAGCTTGGTGCGGGACTCCGCACACCACTTC. Translation gives CASSLVRDSAHHF. The entire variable domain, with the rest obtained from reference TRBV7-9 and TRBJ1-2, is as follows: DTGVSQNPRHKITKRGQNVTFRCDPISEHNRLYWYRQTLGQGPEFLTYFQNEAQLEKSRLLSDRFSAERPKGSFSTLEIQRTEQGDSAMYLCASSLVRDSAHHFGSGTRLTVV.

The J gene is TRBJ2-1, the V gene TRBV11-3; 10 nucleotides agree with TRBD1. This CDR3 region has 13 residues. The junction had 13 bases not matched to a gene; V was cut back by 7 bases and J by 16 bases. CDR1 SGHNT and CDR2 YENEEA come from the germline V gene. The CDR3 DNA is TGTGCCAGCACCCCATCCGGGACAGGGGTGATCTTCTTC. It specifies CASTPSGTGVIFF.

Here the CDR3 DNA reads TGTGCCTGGAGTGGCGTTCTTAGGACAGAAGCTTTCTTT. Protein product: CAWSGVLRTEAFF. The rearrangement joins TRBV30 to TRBJ1-1; tentative D call: TRBD1 (5 bases). Per the germline V gene, CDR1 is GTSNPN and CDR2 is SVGIG (reference sequence). The CDR3 has 13 residues. V was cut by 1 base and J by 8 bases, with 14 bases left in between. The full variable domain, in which reference TRBV30 and TRBJ1-1 provide the parts outside the CDR3, is SQTIHQWPATLVQPVGSPLSLECTVEGTSNPNLYWYRQAAGRGLQLLFYSVGIGQISSEVPQNLSASRPQDRQFILSSKKLLLSDSGFYLCAWSGVLRTEAFFGQGTRLTVV.

The chain carries TRBV28 and TRBJ2-7; TRBD1 matches 8 bases. The CDR3 is 15 amino acids. The J segment lost 1 base and the V segment lost 6 bases, leaving 8 bases of the junction unmatched. The germline CDR1 and CDR2 sequences are MDHEN and SYDVKM. CDR3 DNA: TGTGCCAGCAGAGGGCAGGGGGCAAAATCCTACGAGCAGTACTTC. Protein sequence: CASRGQGAKSYEQYF.

This sequence joins TRBV7-2 and TRBJ1-5, with D possibly matching TRBD1 (5 bases). Germline assignment: CDR1 SGHTA and CDR2 FQGNSA. The CDR3 loop spans 17 amino acids. V gave up 3 bases and J gave up 1 base, with 16 bases separating them. As DNA, the CDR3 is TGTGCCAGCAGCTTTACCGGGACCACGGGGAGCAATCAGCCCCAGCATTTT. Encoded protein: CASSFTGTTGSNQPQHF. Filled out from reference TRBV7-2 and TRBJ1-5, the complete variable domain reads GAGVSQSPSNKVTEKGKDVELRCDPISGHTALYWYRQSLGQGLEFLIYFQGNSAPDKSGLPSDRFSAERTGGSVSTLTIQRTQQEDSAVYLCASSFTGTTGSNQPQHFGDGTRLSIL.

CDR3 loop: CASSATRRNQPQHF. The CDR3 nucleotides read TGTGCCAGCAGCGCAACTAGGCGCAATCAGCCCCAGCATTTT. The chain uses TRBV6-5 and TRBJ1-5; D is uncertain. The CDR3 length is 14 residues. V was pared by 6 bases and J by 2 bases, with 11 bases between. Germline lookup yields CDR1 MNHEY and CDR2 SVGAGI.

In this sample, this clone turned up once. The rearrangement joins TRBV4-1 to TRBJ2-7; D is perhaps TRBD2 (6 bases). The CDR3 runs 16 residues. Germline CDR1 MGHRA, CDR2 YSYEKL. Between the trimmed V and J ends, which lost 0 bases and 2 bases, there was a span of 14 bases. For the CDR3, the DNA is TGCGCCAGCAGCCAAGACCCGGGACTCCCAGCCTACGAGCAGTACTTC. Its translation is CASSQDPGLPAYEQYF.

This chain connects TRBV20-1 to TRBJ2-1, with TRBD2 identical over 10 bases. Germline CDR1 DFQATT, CDR2 SNEGSKA (reference sequence). The CDR3 has 10 amino acids. J lost 16 bases, V lost 6 bases, and 6 bases had no gene match. The CDR3 region is CSAFSGRTFF. CDR3 nucleotides: TGCAGTGCCTTTAGCGGGAGGACCTTCTTC.

The chain is built from TRBV9 and TRBJ2-3; TRBD2 aligns across 7 bases. V lost 3 bases, J lost 0 bases, and 13 bases stayed unmatched. The CDR3 has 18 amino acids. Germline V gives CDR1 SGDLS, CDR2 YYNGEE. CDR3 sequence: CASSAGLSGDSSTDTQYF. The CDR3 coding sequence is TGTGCCAGCAGCGCGGGACTAAGCGGGGATTCTAGCACAGATACGCAGTATTTT.

The chain employs TRBV7-2 and TRBJ2-7; D uncertain. CDR1 and CDR2 (germline): SGHTA, FQGNSA. This CDR3 has 13 residues. V was cut by 1 base and J by 6 bases, with 10 bases left in between. Here the CDR3 DNA reads TGTGCCAGCAGCTTAGTATTATTGGGCGAGCAGTACTTC. This encodes CASSLVLLGEQYF.

The V call is TRBV2, the J call TRBJ1-1; 8 nucleotides line up with TRBD1. The CDR3 is 15 amino acids. V gave up 5 bases and J gave up 0 bases; unmatched junction bases: 5. Germline CDR1 and CDR2: SNHLY and FYNNEI. For the CDR3, the DNA is TGTGCCAGCAGTCGGGACAGGCCTTTGAACACTGAAGCTTTCTTT. Amino acid sequence: CASSRDRPLNTEAFF.

In this sample, this clone turned up once. The rearrangement links TRBV11-3 to TRBJ2-3; D may be TRBD1 (6 bases). The V end lost 5 bases, the J end lost 0 bases, and 12 bases lay between the germline ends. The germline gives CDR1 SGHNT, CDR2 YENEEA. The CDR3 runs to 15 residues. DNA for the CDR3: TGTGCCAGCAGCGCAGGACAGTTTAGCACAGATACGCAGTATTTT. Protein product: CASSAGQFSTDTQYF. Full variable domain (remainder filled in from reference TRBV11-3 and TRBJ2-3): EAGVVQSPRYKIIEKKQPVAFWCNPISGHNTLYWYLQNLGQGPELLIRYENEEAVDDSQLPKDRFSAERLKGVDSTLKIQPAELGDSAVYLCASSAGQFSTDTQYFGPGTRLTVL.

This clone was detected a few times. The rearrangement links TRBV7-9 to TRBJ2-2; 13 bases agree with TRBD2. The trim removed 2 bases at V and 3 bases at J, leaving 9 bases unmatched. Germline CDR1 is SEHNR and CDR2 is FQNEAQ (reference sequence). This CDR3 is 19 amino acids long. The CDR3 is CASSLFWRLAGGDTGELFF. CDR3 sequence (DNA): TGTGCCAGCAGCTTATTTTGGCGACTAGCGGGAGGAGACACCGGGGAGCTGTTTTTT.

The chain combines TRBV10-3 with TRBJ1-1, with D unclear. The CDR3 has 11 residues. V was shortened by 8 bases and J by 3 bases, with 7 bases between the two germline ends. Germline V gives CDR1 ENHRY, CDR2 SYGVKD. CDR3 in amino acids: CAIRADTEAFF. CDR3 DNA: TGTGCCATCCGAGCGGACACTGAAGCTTTCTTT.

In this sample, this clone turned up a few times. J is TRBJ1-4 and V is TRBV27; D is unresolved. This CDR3 is 14 amino acids long. Deletions cut 2 bases from V and 6 bases from J, with 10 bases between. Germline CDR1 MNHEY, CDR2 SMNVEV (reference sequence). Here the CDR3 reads CASSLIGRDEKLFF. The CDR3 nucleotides read TGTGCCAGCAGTTTAATCGGGAGGGATGAAAAACTGTTTTTT.

The chain carries TRBV7-2 and TRBJ2-1; 8 nucleotides align to TRBD1. Per the germline V gene, CDR1 is SGHTA and CDR2 is FQGNSA. This CDR3 spans 15 amino acids. Unmatched junction bases numbered 7, after V lost 1 base and J lost 8 bases. The CDR3 sequence: CASSLVGRGLDEQFF. In DNA form, the CDR3 reads TGTGCCAGCAGCTTAGTTGGCAGGGGGCTGGATGAGCAGTTCTTC.

The gene calls are TRBV9 and TRBJ2-5; D ambiguous. V gave up 5 bases and J gave up 1 base, with 12 bases separating them. The CDR3 contains 14 residues. CDR1 is SGDLS, CDR2 YYNGEE, per germline. In DNA, the CDR3 is TGTGCCAGCAGTAAAATGGGCCGCCAAGAGACCCAGTACTTC. It codes for CASSKMGRQETQYF.

This sequence joins TRBV30 and TRBJ2-5; D unresolved. In germline, CDR1 is GTSNPN, CDR2 SVGIG (reference sequence). CDR3 size: 12 residues. V was cut by 3 bases and J by 5 bases, with 10 bases left in between. Written as DNA, the CDR3 is TGTGCCTGGAGCCGCCCCAGGGAGACCCAGTACTTC. The encoded protein is CAWSRPRETQYF.

This chain joins TRBV20-1 and TRBJ2-5; D unclear. CDR3 size: 11 residues. Germline V CDR1 and CDR2: DFQATT, SNEGSKA (reference sequence). V was cut by 7 bases and J by 0 bases, with 6 bases left in between. CDR3 region: CSGRNQETQYF. The CDR3 DNA reads as TGCAGTGGTAGGAACCAAGAGACCCAGTACTTC.

This clone was detected only a few times. The V and J genes are TRBV5-1 and TRBJ2-1, with D perhaps given as TRBD1 or TRBD2 (6 bases each). The germline gives CDR1 SGHRS, CDR2 YFSETQ. The CDR3 sequence is 17 residues long. V lost 4 bases and J lost 0, with 17 bases in between. The CDR3 loop is CASSLEGTHSSYNEQFF. Here the CDR3 DNA reads TGCGCCAGCAGCCTGGAGGGGACACACAGCTCCTACAATGAGCAGTTCTTC.

J is TRBJ2-3 and V is TRBV7-2, with no clear D. CDR3 length: 14 amino acids. Trimming took off 1 base at V and 4 bases at J, with 9 bases between the two ends. Germline V CDR1 and CDR2: SGHTA, FQGNSA. The CDR3 DNA is TGTGCCAGCAGCTTAGAACCTACCGCAGATACGCAGTATTTT. Translation gives CASSLEPTADTQYF. Supplemented by reference TRBV7-2 and TRBJ2-3, the full variable domain reads GAGVSQSPSNKVTEKGKDVELRCDPISGHTALYWYRQSLGQGLEFLIYFQGNSAPDKSGLPSDRFSAERTGGSVSTLTIQRTQQEDSAVYLCASSLEPTADTQYFGPGTRLTVL.

The chain couples TRBV28 to TRBJ2-2; TRBD2 aligns across 8 bases. The CDR3 is 16 amino acids. The V and J ends lost 6 bases and 5 bases, in that order; junction bases with no gene match: 11. The germline V gene encodes CDR1 MDHEN and CDR2 SYDVKM. Here the CDR3 reads CASSPGGAIGTGELFF. CDR3 bases: TGTGCCAGCAGCCCCGGGGGGGCCATCGGAACCGGGGAGCTGTTTTTT.

The V and J genes are TRBV6-1 and TRBJ2-5, with D possibly matching TRBD1 (6 bases). Germline CDR1 MNHNS, CDR2 SASEGT. CDR3 length: 16 residues. The V end lost 0 bases, the J end lost 2 bases, and 13 bases lay between the germline ends. Here the CDR3 DNA reads TGTGCCAGCAGTGAAGCTCCAGGACAGCATCAAGAGACCCAGTACTTC. It encodes CASSEAPGQHQETQYF.

CDR3 DNA sequence: TGTGCCAGCAGCCCTGGACCGGGACTCAGGGTCCTCCTCCACTTT. Protein sequence: CASSPGPGLRVLLHF. The chain links TRBV9 to TRBJ1-6; D possibly corresponds to TRBD1 (5 bases). The length of the CDR3 is 15 residues. Trimming removed 4 bases from V and 15 bases from J, with 23 bases in between. CDR1 and CDR2 from the germline V gene are SGDLS and YYNGEE.

The chain combines TRBV5-1 with TRBJ2-7, with TRBD1 matching over 9 bases. CDR3 length: 15 residues. CDR1 and CDR2 from the germline V gene are SGHRS and YFSETQ. The V and J ends lost 5 bases and 0 bases, in that order; junction bases with no gene match: 6. CDR3 residues: CASSQGTGLSYEQYF. In DNA form, the CDR3 reads TGCGCCAGCAGTCAGGGGACAGGGCTCTCCTACGAGCAGTACTTC. Together with reference TRBV5-1 and TRBJ2-7, the CDR3 gives the full variable domain: KAGVTQTPRYLIKTRGQQVTLSCSPISGHRSVSWYQQTPGQGLQFLFEYFSETQRNKGNFPGRFSGRQFSNSRSEMNVSTLELGDSALYLCASSQGTGLSYEQYFGPGTRLTVT.

V usage is TRBV4-2 and J usage is TRBJ2-7; D possibly corresponds to TRBD1 (6 bases). The V gene's germline CDR1 is LGHNA and CDR2 YNFKEQ. This CDR3 comprises 12 residues. CDR3 region: CDTPGVSYEQYF. In DNA form, the CDR3 reads TGTGACACCCCAGGGGTCTCCTACGAGCAGTACTTC.